This T cell receptor beta chain was found in a study of T-cell reconstitution after alpha-beta-depleted transplantation in children. CDR3 length: 12 amino acids. V lost 7 bases, J lost 2 bases, and 2 bases stayed unmatched. CDR1 and CDR2 (germline): SQVTM, ANQGSEA. Unique molecular identifiers were incorporated during preparation of the TCRbeta library. TCRdb reprocessed the PCR reads with MiXCR, giving one entry per CDR3 protein. The sample has fewer than 700,000 distinct CDR3 sequences, 10% to 15% seen once; the top ten hold around 2.2%. This clonotype was seen a few times. V is TRBV29-1 and J is TRBJ2-7; 10 bases fit TRBD1. This TCR derives from a male patient under 18 who had a stem cell transplant for acute myeloid leukemia, so the T cells may come from the graft donor. The sequencing used PBMCs, mostly from graft donor cells, collected 360 days after TCRalphabeta/CD19-depleted stem cell transplant. The CDR3 protein is CSAGQGAYEQYF. The CDR3 coding sequence is TGCAGCGCCGGACAGGGGGCCTACGAGCAGTACTTC.